The 10 T cell receptor beta chains given below trace back to one sample, sequenced in a study of cytomegalovirus exposure and HLA in healthy donors. Amplification used 60 Vbeta primers and 13 Jbeta primers. Sequenced by immunoSEQ multiplex PCR; TCRdb stores in-frame clones only, minus some. The data contain over 150,000 clones, around 90% of them singletons. The sequenced sample was PBMCs. The receptor set was obtained from a woman aged 30 to 39 in good health and CMV-seronegative.

The chain employs TRBV4-1 and TRBJ2-2; D unresolved. The J call may not be correct, given that the DNA end is closer to TRBJ1-3. This CDR3 region has 15 residues. Germline-derived CDR1 and CDR2 are MGHRA and YSYEKL. CDR3 nucleotides: TGCGCCAGCAGCCAAGGGCCCGATAAGAGAGACACCATATATTTT. Its protein product is CASSQGPDKRDTIYF.

V is TRBV5-1 and J is TRBJ2-3, with TRBD2 identical over 11 bases. The CDR3 spans 15 residues. Germline CDR1 and CDR2: SGHRS and YFSETQ. V lost 2 bases and J lost 6; bases outside the gene matches: 5. The CDR3 DNA follows: TGCGCCAGCAGCTTAGGTAGCGGGGGGGCGGATACGCAGTATTTT. Amino acids: CASSLGSGGADTQYF.

The chain joins TRBV7-9 to TRBJ2-3; weak D call: TRBD1 (6 bases). The V gene's germline CDR1 is SEHNR and CDR2 FQNEAQ (reference sequence). The V end lost 5 bases, the J end lost 6 bases, and 12 bases lay between the germline ends. The CDR3 has 13 amino acids. CDR3 loop: CASSRQGLDTQYF. CDR3 DNA sequence: TGTGCCAGCAGCCGCCAGGGGTTGGATACGCAGTATTTT.

J is TRBJ2-5 and V is TRBV6-5; maybe TRBD1 (6 bases). There are 14 residues in the CDR3. Germline V gene lookup returns CDR1 MNHEY and CDR2 SVGAGI. V was pared by 6 bases and J by 3 bases, with 14 bases between. This CDR3 is CASREDSFEETQYF. DNA for the CDR3: TGTGCCAGCAGGGAGGACAGCTTCGAAGAGACCCAGTACTTC.

V is TRBV7-2 and J is TRBJ2-5; 12 positions match TRBD2. The junction had 5 bases not matched to a gene; V was cut back by 4 bases and J by 5 bases. The V gene's germline CDR1 is SGHTA and CDR2 FQGNSA. This CDR3 has 15 residues. CDR3 region: CASSSSGGAGETQYF. The DNA of the CDR3 is TGTGCCAGCAGCTCTAGCGGGGGGGCCGGGGAGACCCAGTACTTC.

For the CDR3, the DNA is TGTGCCAGCAGCTTAGTGCCGCCCTCCGGGACAGGGTCTGGGAATGAGCAGTTCTTC. Its protein product is CASSLVPPSGTGSGNEQFF. The chain uses TRBV7-6 and TRBJ2-1, with 9 bases matching TRBD1. V lost 1 base to trimming and J lost 7 bases; unmatched junction nucleotides: 17. CDR3 length equals 19 residues. The germline CDR1 and CDR2 sequences are SGHVS and FNYEAQ.

The J gene is TRBJ2-7, the V gene TRBV19; TRBD1 matches at 7 bases. Looked up from germline, CDR1 is LNHDA and CDR2 is SQIVND (reference sequence). The CDR3 is 15 amino acids. Trimming at V came to 3 bases and at J to 3 bases, leaving 8 bases not matched to a gene. The CDR3 here is CASSIADRAFYEQYF. In DNA, the CDR3 is TGTGCCAGTAGTATCGCCGACAGGGCTTTCTACGAGCAGTACTTC.

The sample holds a few counts of this clone. The rearrangement uses TRBV2 and TRBJ2-3; possibly TRBD2 for D (6 bases). From germline, CDR1 is SNHLY and CDR2 FYNNEI. The CDR3 is 17 amino acids. Trimming took 1 base from V and 3 from J, leaving 17 bases between them. The CDR3 sequence is CASSEGLAAGGTDTQYF. CDR3 nucleotide sequence: TGTGCCAGCAGTGAAGGCCTAGCAGCGGGCGGGACAGATACGCAGTATTTT.

V usage is TRBV6-5 and J usage is TRBJ2-7; 8 bases are shared with TRBD2. The CDR3 has 14 residues. CDR1 and CDR2 (germline): MNHEY, SVGAGI. V lost 4 bases, J lost 5 bases, and 7 bases stayed unmatched. CDR3 region: CASSSHGLADEQYF. For the CDR3, the DNA is TGTGCCAGCAGTTCACACGGACTAGCCGACGAGCAGTACTTC.

The chain combines TRBV28 with TRBJ2-7; 7 nucleotides align to TRBD2. The ends lost 3 bases at V and 5 bases at J; junction bases unmatched: 10. The germline V gene has CDR1 MDHEN and CDR2 SYDVKM. This CDR3 is built from 15 residues. CDR3 coding DNA: TGTGCCAGCAGTTTCCTGGGGGGGTCGACTCACGAGCAGTACTTC. Amino acid sequence: CASSFLGGSTHEQYF.